The clone carrying this T cell receptor beta chain has a count of ten or more. These data originate in a study of T cells in Graves' hyperthyroidism and ophthalmopathy. Researchers took RNA transcripts and amplified the TCR beta CDR3 regions from them. With the HTBI primer set, the TCR CDR3 went through a first round of RT-PCR. TCRdb recomputed calls from the multiplex PCR reads with MiXCR, one row per CDR3 protein. There are hundreds of thousands of distinct CDR3 sequences in the sample; roughly 14% occur only once, and around 4% lies in the top ten. The length of the CDR3 is 17 residues. The V gene lost 1 base and the J gene lost 0 bases, with 15 bases spanning the gap. Per the germline V gene, CDR1 is MGHRA and CDR2 is YSYEKL.

The chain carries TRBV4-1 and TRBJ1-1; D is possibly TRBD1 (5 bases). This clonotype was obtained from a woman aged 40 to 49 with Graves' ophthalmopathy. The material sequenced was blood. The CDR3 nucleotides are TGCGCCAGCAGCCAAGGAGGGGCAGGGAGAATGAACACTGAAGCTTTCTTT. It encodes CASSQGGAGRMNTEAFF.